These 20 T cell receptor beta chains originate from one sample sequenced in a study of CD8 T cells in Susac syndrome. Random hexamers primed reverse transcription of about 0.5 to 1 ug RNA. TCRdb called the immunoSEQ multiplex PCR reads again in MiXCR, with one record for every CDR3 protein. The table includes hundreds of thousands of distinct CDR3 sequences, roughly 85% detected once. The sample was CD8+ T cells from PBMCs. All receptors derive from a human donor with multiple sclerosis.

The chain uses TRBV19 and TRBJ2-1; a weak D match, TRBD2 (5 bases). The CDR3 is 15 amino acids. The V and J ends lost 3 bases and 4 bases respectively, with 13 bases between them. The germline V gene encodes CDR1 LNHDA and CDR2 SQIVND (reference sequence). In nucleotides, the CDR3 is TGTGCCAGTAGTATGATTGGGGAGCGGTACAATGAGCAGTTCTTC. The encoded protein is CASSMIGERYNEQFF.

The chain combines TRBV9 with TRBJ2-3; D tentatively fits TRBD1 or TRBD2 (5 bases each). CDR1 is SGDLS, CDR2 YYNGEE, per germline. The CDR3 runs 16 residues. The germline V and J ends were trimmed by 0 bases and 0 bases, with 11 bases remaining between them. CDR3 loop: CASSVARDPSTDTQYF. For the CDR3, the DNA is TGTGCCAGCAGCGTAGCCAGGGACCCGAGCACAGATACGCAGTATTTT.

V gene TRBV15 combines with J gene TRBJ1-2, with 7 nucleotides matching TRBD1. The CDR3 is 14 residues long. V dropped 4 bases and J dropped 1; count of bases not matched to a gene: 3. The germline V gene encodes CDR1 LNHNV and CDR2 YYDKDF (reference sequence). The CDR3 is CATSTGTVNYGYTF. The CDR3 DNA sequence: TGTGCCACCAGCACCGGGACAGTTAACTATGGCTACACCTTC.

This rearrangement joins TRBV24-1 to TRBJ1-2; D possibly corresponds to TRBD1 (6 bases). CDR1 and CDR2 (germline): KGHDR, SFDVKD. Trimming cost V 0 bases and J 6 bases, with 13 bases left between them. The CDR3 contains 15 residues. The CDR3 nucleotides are TGTGCCACCAGTGATTTGGCCAGGGGCATCGATGGCTACACCTTC. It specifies CATSDLARGIDGYTF.

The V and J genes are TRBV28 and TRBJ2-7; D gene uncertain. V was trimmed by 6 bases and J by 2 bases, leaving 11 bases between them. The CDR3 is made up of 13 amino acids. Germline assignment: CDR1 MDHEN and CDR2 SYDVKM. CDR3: CASSSVSTYEQYF. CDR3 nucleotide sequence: TGTGCCAGCAGCTCCGTCAGCACCTACGAGCAGTACTTC. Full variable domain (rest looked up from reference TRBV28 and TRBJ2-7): DVKVTQSSRYLVKRTGEKVFLECVQDMDHENMFWYRQDPGLGLRLIYFSYDVKMKEKGDIPEGYSVSREKKERFSLILESASTNQTSMYLCASSSVSTYEQYFGPGTRLTVT.

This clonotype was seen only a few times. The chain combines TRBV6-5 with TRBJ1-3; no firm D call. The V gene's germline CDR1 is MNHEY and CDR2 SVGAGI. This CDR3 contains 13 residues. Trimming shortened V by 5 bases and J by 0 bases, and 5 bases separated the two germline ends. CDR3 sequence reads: CASSTGSGNTIYF. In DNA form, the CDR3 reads TGTGCCAGCAGTACGGGCTCTGGAAACACCATATATTTT.

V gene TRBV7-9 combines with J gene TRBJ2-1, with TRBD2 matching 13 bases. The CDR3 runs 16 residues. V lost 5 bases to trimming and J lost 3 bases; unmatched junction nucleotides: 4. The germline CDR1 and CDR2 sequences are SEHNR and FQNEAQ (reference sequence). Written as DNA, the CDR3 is TGTGCCAGCAGCAAGACTAGCGGGAGGTTCTACAATGAGCAGTTCTTC. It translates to CASSKTSGRFYNEQFF. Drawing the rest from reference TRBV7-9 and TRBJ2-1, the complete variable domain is DTGVSQNPRHKITKRGQNVTFRCDPISEHNRLYWYRQTLGQGPEFLTYFQNEAQLEKSRLLSDRFSAERPKGSFSTLEIQRTEQGDSAMYLCASSKTSGRFYNEQFFGPGTRLTVL.

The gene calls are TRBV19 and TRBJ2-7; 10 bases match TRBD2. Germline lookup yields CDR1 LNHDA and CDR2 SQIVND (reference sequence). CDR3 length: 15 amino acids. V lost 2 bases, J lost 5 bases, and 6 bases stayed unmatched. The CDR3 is CASSIIAGGGDEQYF. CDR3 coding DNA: TGTGCCAGTAGTATAATAGCGGGAGGAGGCGACGAGCAGTACTTC.

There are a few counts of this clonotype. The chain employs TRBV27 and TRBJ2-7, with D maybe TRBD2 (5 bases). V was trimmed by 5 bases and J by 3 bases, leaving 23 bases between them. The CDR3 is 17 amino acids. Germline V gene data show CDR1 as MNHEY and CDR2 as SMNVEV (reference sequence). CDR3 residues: CASSPRLTGGKGYEQYF. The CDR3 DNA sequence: TGTGCCAGCAGTCCACGCCTCACCGGAGGAAAAGGCTACGAGCAGTACTTC.

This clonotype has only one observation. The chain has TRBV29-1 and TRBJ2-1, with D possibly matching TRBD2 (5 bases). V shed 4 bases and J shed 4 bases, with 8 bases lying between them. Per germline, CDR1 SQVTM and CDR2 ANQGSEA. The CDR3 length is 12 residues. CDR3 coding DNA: TGCAGCGTTGTGACGGGATACAATGAGCAGTTCTTC. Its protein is CSVVTGYNEQFF.

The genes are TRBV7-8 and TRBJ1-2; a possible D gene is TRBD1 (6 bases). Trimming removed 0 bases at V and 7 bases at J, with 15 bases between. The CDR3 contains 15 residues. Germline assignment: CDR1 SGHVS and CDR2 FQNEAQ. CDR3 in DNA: TGTGCCAGCAGCTTAGCAATTTGGGGGGCCGCTGGCTACACCTTC. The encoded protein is CASSLAIWGAAGYTF.

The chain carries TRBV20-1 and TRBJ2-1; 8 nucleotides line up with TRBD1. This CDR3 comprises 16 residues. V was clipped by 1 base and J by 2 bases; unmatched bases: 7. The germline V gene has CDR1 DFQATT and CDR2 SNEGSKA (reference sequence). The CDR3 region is CSARVPGTGPYNEQFF. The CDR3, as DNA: TGCAGTGCTAGAGTGCCCGGGACAGGCCCCTACAATGAGCAGTTCTTC.

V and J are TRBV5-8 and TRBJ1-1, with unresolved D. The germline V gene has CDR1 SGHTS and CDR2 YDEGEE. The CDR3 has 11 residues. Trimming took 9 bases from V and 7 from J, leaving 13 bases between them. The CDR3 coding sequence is TGTGCCATTCCGGGCCTCGTTGAAGCTTTCTTT. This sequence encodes CAIPGLVEAFF.

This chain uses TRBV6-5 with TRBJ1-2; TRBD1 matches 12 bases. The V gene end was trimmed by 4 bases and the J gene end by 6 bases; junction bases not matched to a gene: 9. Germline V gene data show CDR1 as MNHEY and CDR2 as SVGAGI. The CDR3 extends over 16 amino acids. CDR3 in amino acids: CASSSPGQGASDGYTF. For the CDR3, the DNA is TGTGCCAGCAGTTCACCGGGACAGGGGGCCTCGGATGGCTACACCTTC.

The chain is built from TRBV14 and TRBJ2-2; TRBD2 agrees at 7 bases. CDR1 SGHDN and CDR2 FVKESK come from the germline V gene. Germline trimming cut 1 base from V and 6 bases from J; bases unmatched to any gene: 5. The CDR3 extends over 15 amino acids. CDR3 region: CASSQVAGAAGELFF. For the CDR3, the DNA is TGTGCCAGCAGCCAAGTCGCGGGAGCAGCCGGGGAGCTGTTTTTT.

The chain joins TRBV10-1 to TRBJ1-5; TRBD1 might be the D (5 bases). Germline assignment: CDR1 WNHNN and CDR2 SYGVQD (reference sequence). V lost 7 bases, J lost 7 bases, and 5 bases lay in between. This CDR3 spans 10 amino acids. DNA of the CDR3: TGCGCCAGCACAGGGCAGCCCCAGCATTTT. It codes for CASTGQPQHF.

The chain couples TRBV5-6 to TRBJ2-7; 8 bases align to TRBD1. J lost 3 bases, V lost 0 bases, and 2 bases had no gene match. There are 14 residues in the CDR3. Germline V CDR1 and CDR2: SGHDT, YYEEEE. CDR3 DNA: TGTGCCAGCAGCTTGGGACAGGGGTACTACGAGCAGTACTTC. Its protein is CASSLGQGYYEQYF.

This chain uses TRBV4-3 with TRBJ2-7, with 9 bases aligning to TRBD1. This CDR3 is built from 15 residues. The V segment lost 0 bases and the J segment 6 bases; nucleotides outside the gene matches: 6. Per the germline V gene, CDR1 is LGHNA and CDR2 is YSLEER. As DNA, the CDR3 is TGCGCCAGCAGCCAAGAATCAACAGGGGGCGGCGAGCAGTACTTC. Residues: CASSQESTGGGEQYF.

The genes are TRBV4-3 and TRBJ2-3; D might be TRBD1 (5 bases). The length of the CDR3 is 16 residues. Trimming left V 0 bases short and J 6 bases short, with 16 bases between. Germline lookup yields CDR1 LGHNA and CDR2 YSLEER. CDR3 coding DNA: TGCGCCAGCAGCCAAGATCCGAACAGGATTGGGGATACGCAGTATTTT. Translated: CASSQDPNRIGDTQYF.

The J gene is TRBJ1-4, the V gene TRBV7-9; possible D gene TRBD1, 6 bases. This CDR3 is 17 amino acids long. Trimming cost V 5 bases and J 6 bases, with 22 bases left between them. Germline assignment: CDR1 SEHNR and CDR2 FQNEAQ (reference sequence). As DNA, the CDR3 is TGTGCCAGCAGCCCTAAGGGGGTGAGGACCCCGGATGAAAAACTGTTTTTT. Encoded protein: CASSPKGVRTPDEKLFF.